This T cell receptor beta chain came from a study of shared clonotypes between healthy human individuals. The ends were cut back, 9 bases at V and 6 bases at J, with 20 bases in the middle. The CDR3 runs to 14 residues. Germline CDR1 and CDR2: MDHEN and SYDVKM. Data came from immunoSEQ multiplex PCR; TCRdb stores just in-frame clones and leaves some out. The profile shows over a million clones, about 80% of them singletons. This clone was detected a few times. This TCR derives from a man aged 18 to 35 in good health. Some clones in this sample may be carry-over from other donors' samples. The chain links TRBV28 to TRBJ1-1; unclear D gene. The sample consisted of memory CD4+ T cells from PBMCs. Subset given: CD45RA-negative fraction. DNA for the CDR3: TGTGCCAGTGGGATAAGAACTGGTCGAGCTGAAGCTTTCTTT. Translation: CASGIRTGRAEAFF.